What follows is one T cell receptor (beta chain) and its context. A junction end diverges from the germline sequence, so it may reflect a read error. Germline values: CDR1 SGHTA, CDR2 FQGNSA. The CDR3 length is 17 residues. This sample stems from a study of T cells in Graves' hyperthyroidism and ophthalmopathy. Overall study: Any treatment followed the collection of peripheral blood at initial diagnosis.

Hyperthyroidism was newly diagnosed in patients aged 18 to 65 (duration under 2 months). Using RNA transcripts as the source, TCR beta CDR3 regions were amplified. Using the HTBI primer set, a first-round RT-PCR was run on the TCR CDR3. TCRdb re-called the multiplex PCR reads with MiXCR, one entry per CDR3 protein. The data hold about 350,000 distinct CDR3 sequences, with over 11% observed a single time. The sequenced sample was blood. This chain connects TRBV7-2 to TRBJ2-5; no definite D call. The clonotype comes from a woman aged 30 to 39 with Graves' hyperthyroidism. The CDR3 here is CASSSPVDRAAEETRYF. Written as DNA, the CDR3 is TGTGCCAGCAGCTCCCCCGTGGACCGTGCCGCGGAAGAGACCCGGTACTTC.